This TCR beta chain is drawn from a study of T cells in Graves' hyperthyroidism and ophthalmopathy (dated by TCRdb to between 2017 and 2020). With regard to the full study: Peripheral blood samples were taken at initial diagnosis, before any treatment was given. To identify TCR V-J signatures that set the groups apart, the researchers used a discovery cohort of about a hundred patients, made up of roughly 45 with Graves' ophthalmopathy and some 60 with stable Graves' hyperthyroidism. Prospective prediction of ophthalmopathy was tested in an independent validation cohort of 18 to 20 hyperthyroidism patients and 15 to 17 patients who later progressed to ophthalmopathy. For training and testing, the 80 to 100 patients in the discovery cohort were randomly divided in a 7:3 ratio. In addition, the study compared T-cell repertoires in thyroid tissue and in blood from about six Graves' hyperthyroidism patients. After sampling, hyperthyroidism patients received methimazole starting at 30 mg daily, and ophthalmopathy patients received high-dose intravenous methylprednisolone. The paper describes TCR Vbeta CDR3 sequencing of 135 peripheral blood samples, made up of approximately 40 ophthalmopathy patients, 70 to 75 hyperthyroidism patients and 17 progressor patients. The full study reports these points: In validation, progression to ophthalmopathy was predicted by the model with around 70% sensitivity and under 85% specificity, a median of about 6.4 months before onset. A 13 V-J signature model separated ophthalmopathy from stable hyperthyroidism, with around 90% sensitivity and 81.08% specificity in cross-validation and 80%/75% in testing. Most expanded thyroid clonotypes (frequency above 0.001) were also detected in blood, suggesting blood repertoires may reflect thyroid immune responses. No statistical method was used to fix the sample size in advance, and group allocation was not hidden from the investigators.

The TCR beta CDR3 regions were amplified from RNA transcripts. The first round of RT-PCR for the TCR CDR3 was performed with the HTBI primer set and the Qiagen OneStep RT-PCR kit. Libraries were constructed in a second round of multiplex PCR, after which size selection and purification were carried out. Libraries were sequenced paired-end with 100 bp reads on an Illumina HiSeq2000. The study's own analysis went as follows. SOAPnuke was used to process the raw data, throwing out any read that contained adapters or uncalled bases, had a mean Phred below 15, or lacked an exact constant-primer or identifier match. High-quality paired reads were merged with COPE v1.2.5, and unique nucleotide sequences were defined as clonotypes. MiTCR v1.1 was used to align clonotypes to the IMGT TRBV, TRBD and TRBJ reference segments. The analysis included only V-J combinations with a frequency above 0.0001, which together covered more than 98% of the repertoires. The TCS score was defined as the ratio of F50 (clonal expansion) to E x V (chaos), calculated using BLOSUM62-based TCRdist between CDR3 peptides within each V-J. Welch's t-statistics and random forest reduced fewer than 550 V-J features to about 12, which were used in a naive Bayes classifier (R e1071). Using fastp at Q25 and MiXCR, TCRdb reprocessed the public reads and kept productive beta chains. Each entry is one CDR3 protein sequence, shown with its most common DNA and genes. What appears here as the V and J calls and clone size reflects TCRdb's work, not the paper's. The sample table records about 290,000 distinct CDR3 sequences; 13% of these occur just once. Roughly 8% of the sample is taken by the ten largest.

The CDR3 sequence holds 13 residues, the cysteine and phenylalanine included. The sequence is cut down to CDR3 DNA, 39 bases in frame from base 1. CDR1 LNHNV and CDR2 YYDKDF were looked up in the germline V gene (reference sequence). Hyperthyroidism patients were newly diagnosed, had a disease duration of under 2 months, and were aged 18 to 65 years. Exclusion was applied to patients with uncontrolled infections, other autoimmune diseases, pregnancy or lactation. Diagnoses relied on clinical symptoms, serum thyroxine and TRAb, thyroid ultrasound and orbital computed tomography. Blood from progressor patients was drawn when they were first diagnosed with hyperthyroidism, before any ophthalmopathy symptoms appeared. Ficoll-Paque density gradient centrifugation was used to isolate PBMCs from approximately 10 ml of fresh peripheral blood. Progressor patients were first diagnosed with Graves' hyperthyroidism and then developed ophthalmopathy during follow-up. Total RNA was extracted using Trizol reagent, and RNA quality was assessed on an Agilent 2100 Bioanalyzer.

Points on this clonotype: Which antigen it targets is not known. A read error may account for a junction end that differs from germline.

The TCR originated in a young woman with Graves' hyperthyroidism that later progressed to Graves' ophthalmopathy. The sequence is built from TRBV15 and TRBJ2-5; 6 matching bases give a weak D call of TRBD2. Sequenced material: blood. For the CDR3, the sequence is CATGRDFQETQYF. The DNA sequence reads TGTGCCACCGGCAGGGACTTCCAAGAGACCCAGTACTTC.